This section outlines one T cell receptor (beta chain) sequence together with its context. The sample belongs to a study of radiotherapy plus CTLA-4 blockade in lung cancer. Generated by immunoSEQ multiplex PCR, the TCRdb table keeps only in-frame clones and is missing some. The sample carries 75,000 to 100,000 clones, around 90% recorded once. Germline V CDR1 and CDR2: SNHLY, FYNNEI. CDR3 size: 18 residues. V dropped 1 base and J dropped 0; count of bases not matched to a gene: 2. The V and J genes are TRBV2 and TRBJ2-2; 13 positions agree with TRBD2. This sequence originates from a human donor with non-small cell lung cancer that progressed on radiotherapy plus ipilimumab. The specimen was peripheral blood, collected from a patient treated with radiotherapy plus ipilimumab. The CDR3 DNA follows: TGTGCCAGCAGTGAAGGACTAGCGGGAGGCCCGAACACCGGGGAGCTGTTTTTT. Translation gives CASSEGLAGGPNTGELFF.